The entry below describes one T cell receptor beta chain. The CDR3 extends over 15 amino acids. Trimming removed 5 bases from V and 0 bases from J, with 11 bases in between. Per germline, CDR1 SGHAT and CDR2 FQNNGV. The sample originates from a study of neoadjuvant anti-PD-1 for oral cavity cancer. Study-wide background: Patients without progression got a fourth dose around day 43.

Sequencing was performed with immunoSEQ multiplex PCR; in TCRdb, only in-frame clones are kept and a portion is missing. The sample has about 61,000 clones; more than 65% are singletons. Patients had HPV-negative, locally advanced oral cavity squamous cell carcinoma. Blood cells were analyzed directly, without culture or expansion. The rearrangement uses TRBV11-2 and TRBJ2-1, with D possibly TRBD1 on 6 matching bases. This material consisted of PBMCs, taken before nivolumab (anti-PD-1) treatment. The receptor was isolated from a person aged 40 to 85 with oral cavity squamous cell carcinoma. CDR3: CASSRGQSSYNEQFF. CDR3 bases: TGTGCCAGCAGCCGTGGACAGAGCTCCTACAATGAGCAGTTCTTC.